The rows below give T cell receptor beta chains drawn from one sample of a study of blood T cell repertoires in COVID-19. Libraries were prepared by immunoSEQ multiplex PCR; TCRdb keeps only in-frame clonotypes and omits some of them. Of about 190,000 clones detected, approximately 79% appear once; the ten largest clones hold around an eighth. Sequenced input: peripheral blood. The receptors shown here come from a woman in her forties or fifties with acute or convalescent COVID-19. The CDR3 runs from the conserved cysteine through the conserved F or W. D genes are given only for firm matches. Size tells how often a clone was seen (once, few, many) or the class of an expanded clone, and some rows leave it out.

j_call	d_call	v_call	clone_size	cdr3_aa	cdr3_nt
TRBJ2-1	TRBD2	TRBV5-4	.	CASSFGGTSSNEQFF	TGTGCCAGCAGCTTTGGGGGGACTAGCTCGAATGAGCAGTTCTTC
TRBJ2-3	TRBD2	TRBV27	.	CASSFSSGASTDTQYF	TGTGCCAGCAGTTTTTCTAGCGGGGCTAGCACAGATACGCAGTATTTT
TRBJ2-7	TRBD1	TRBV5-1	.	CASSLDRVHEQYF	TGCGCCAGCAGCCTTGACAGGGTCCACGAGCAGTACTTC
TRBJ2-3	.	TRBV7-9	many	CASSLGEFSTDTQYF	TGTGCCAGCAGCTTAGGCGAATTTTCCACAGATACGCAGTATTTT
TRBJ2-1	TRBD2	TRBV7-2	once	CASSLLAGGYNEQFF	TGTGCCAGCAGCTTACTAGCGGGGGGCTACAATGAGCAGTTCTTC
TRBJ2-7	TRBD1	TRBV27	few	CASSFQPGGYEQYF	TGTGCCAGCAGTTTCCAGCCAGGGGGATACGAGCAGTACTTC
TRBJ2-2	TRBD1	TRBV6-5	.	CASSYRQGPGELFF	TGTGCCAGCAGTTACCGACAGGGACCCGGGGAGCTGTTTTTT
TRBJ1-6	TRBD1	TRBV4-1	.	CASSQVDRGYNSPLHF	TGCGCCAGCAGCCAAGTTGACAGGGGCTATAATTCACCCCTCCACTTT
TRBJ2-2	TRBD1	TRBV27	.	CASSLGTGLFANTGELFF	TGTGCCAGCAGTCTCGGGACAGGGCTATTCGCGAACACCGGGGAGCTGTTTTTT
TRBJ2-3	TRBD1	TRBV20-1	.	CSASSTGVIADTQYF	TGCAGTGCTAGTTCGACAGGGGTCATTGCAGATACGCAGTATTTT
TRBJ1-2	.	TRBV19	.	CASSMGGAGHYGYTF	TGTGCCAGTAGTATGGGGGGGGCCGGACACTATGGCTACACCTTC
TRBJ2-3	TRBD2	TRBV11-2	.	CASSFNSGRVTDTQYF	TGTGCCAGCAGCTTTAACAGCGGGAGGGTCACAGATACGCAGTATTTT
TRBJ2-7	TRBD2	TRBV2	.	CASSAELAGPGAYEQYF	TGTGCCAGCAGTGCGGAGCTAGCGGGGCCCGGAGCCTACGAGCAGTACTTC
TRBJ1-6	TRBD1	TRBV30	.	CAWSRRTGSNSPLHF	TGTGCCTGGAGTCGGAGGACAGGCTCCAATTCACCCCTCCACTTT
TRBJ2-3	.	TRBV25-1	few	CAATRGTDTQYF	TGTGCGGCGACTAGGGGCACAGATACGCAGTATTTT
TRBJ2-7	TRBD2	TRBV28	.	CASSSSSGWNYEQYF	TGTGCCAGCAGTTCATCTAGCGGGTGGAACTACGAGCAGTACTTC
TRBJ2-7	TRBD2	TRBV10-3	.	CAISDPSGSGSTYEQYF	TGTGCCATCAGCGATCCCTCTGGTAGCGGGTCAACCTACGAGCAGTACTTC
TRBJ2-3	.	TRBV15	.	CATSRPGRTDTQYF	TGTGCCACCAGCAGACCGGGGAGGACAGATACGCAGTATTTT
TRBJ1-1	.	TRBV28	.	CASKRERTEAFF	TGTGCCAGCAAGAGGGAGAGAACTGAAGCTTTCTTT
TRBJ1-4	.	TRBV27	.	CASSLFAPSTNEKLFF	TGTGCCAGCAGTTTATTCGCTCCAAGCACTAATGAAAAACTGTTTTTT
TRBJ2-7	TRBD2	TRBV28	once	CASSLTSGIQYEQYF	TGTGCCAGCAGTTTAACTAGCGGGATCCAATACGAGCAGTACTTC
TRBJ1-1	TRBD1	TRBV10-1	.	CASRRQGGTEAFF	TGCGCCAGCAGAAGACAGGGAGGCACTGAAGCTTTCTTT
TRBJ2-7	.	TRBV5-5	.	CASSLERGYEQYF	TGTGCCAGCAGCTTGGAGAGAGGCTACGAGCAGTACTTC
TRBJ1-1	.	TRBV18	.	CASSPQGDTEAFF	TGTGCCAGCTCACCACAGGGGGACACTGAAGCTTTCTTT
TRBJ2-7	TRBD2	TRBV6-5	.	CASSSASGGGEQYF	TGTGCCAGCAGTTCGGCTAGCGGGGGAGGGGAGCAGTACTTC
TRBJ2-1	TRBD2	TRBV10-3	.	CAISETSPTSGAFHEQFF	TGTGCCATCAGTGAAACCTCTCCAACTAGCGGGGCGTTCCATGAGCAGTTCTTC
TRBJ2-4	.	TRBV7-8	.	CASSLVGDIKNIQYF	TGTGCCAGCAGCTTAGTGGGGGACATTAAAAACATTCAGTACTTC
TRBJ2-3	.	TRBV7-6	.	CASSSWTISTDTQYF	TGTGCCAGCAGCTCTTGGACTATATCCACAGATACGCAGTATTTT
TRBJ1-4	.	TRBV2	.	CASSQALREKLFF	TGTGCCAGCAGCCAAGCCCTCAGGGAAAAACTGTTTTTT
TRBJ1-1	TRBD1	TRBV6-2/TRBV6-3	.	CASSYGSGTVNTEAFF	TGTGCCAGCAGTTACGGCTCCGGGACAGTGAACACTGAAGCTTTCTTT
TRBJ2-6	TRBD2	TRBV3-1/TRBV3-2	.	CASSQDRGGFGSGANVLTF	TGTGCCAGCAGCCAAGATCGGGGGGGGTTCGGCTCTGGGGCCAACGTCCTGACTTTC
TRBJ2-1	TRBD1	TRBV6-5	.	CASRWTGGNNEQFF	TGTGCCAGCAGGTGGACAGGGGGAAACAATGAGCAGTTCTTC
TRBJ1-2	TRBD1	TRBV4-3	few	CASSQDRGTAGYTF	TGCGCCAGCAGCCAAGATAGGGGGACAGCCGGCTACACCTTC
TRBJ2-4	TRBD1	TRBV9	.	CASSAFGTGVAKNIQYF	TGTGCCAGCAGCGCCTTTGGGACAGGGGTAGCCAAAAACATTCAGTACTTC
TRBJ2-7	TRBD1	TRBV27	few	CASSPGQGSEQYF	TGTGCCAGCAGTCCAGGACAGGGTAGCGAGCAGTACTTC
TRBJ2-1	TRBD2	TRBV5-1	once	CASSVGLAGGRDEQFF	TGCGCCAGCAGCGTGGGACTAGCGGGTGGTCGAGATGAGCAGTTCTTC
TRBJ2-7	.	TRBV12-3/TRBV12-4	.	CASSYGLYEQYF	TGTGCCAGCAGTTATGGACTCTACGAGCAGTACTTC
TRBJ1-1	.	TRBV3-1/TRBV3-2	.	CASSRRRMNTEAFF	TGTGCCAGCAGCCGAAGGAGGATGAACACTGAAGCTTTCTTT
TRBJ1-1	TRBD1	TRBV28	once	CASSSLGTGRGGTEAFF	TGTGCCAGCAGTTCCTTGGGGACAGGGAGAGGTGGCACTGAAGCTTTCTTT
TRBJ1-2	.	TRBV21-1	.	CASSKSGRYYGYTF	TGTGCCAGCAGCAAATCAGGCAGGTACTATGGCTACACCTTC
TRBJ2-4	TRBD1	TRBV19	once	CASSIGDRAQNIQYF	TGTGCCAGTAGTATCGGGGACAGGGCCCAAAACATTCAGTACTTC
TRBJ2-5	.	TRBV5-5	.	CASSLRQQETQYF	TGTGCCAGCAGCTTGAGACAGCAAGAGACCCAGTACTTC
TRBJ2-3	.	TRBV15	.	CATREGLANTQYF	TGTGCCACCAGGGAAGGATTAGCGAATACGCAGTATTTT
TRBJ2-2	.	TRBV24-1	few	CATNSHGQPNTGELFF	TGTGCCACCAATTCCCACGGACAGCCGAACACCGGGGAGCTGTTTTTT
TRBJ2-4	.	TRBV5-8	.	CASSLGTTGRGNIQYF	TGTGCCAGCAGCTTGGGTACCACCGGGCGGGGAAACATTCAGTACTTC
TRBJ1-2	TRBD1	TRBV6-5	.	CASSSGQGSYYGYTF	TGTGCCAGCAGTTCCGGACAGGGCAGTTACTATGGCTACACCTTC
TRBJ1-2	TRBD1	TRBV2	.	CASREPGTGRFGYTF	TGTGCCAGCAGAGAGCCCGGGACAGGGAGGTTTGGCTACACCTTC
TRBJ2-4	TRBD1	TRBV5-1	.	CASSLRDRGNIQYF	TGCGCCAGCAGCTTGCGGGACAGGGGAAACATTCAGTACTTC
TRBJ2-4	.	TRBV5-1	.	CASSPSSSAEGIQYF	TGCGCCAGCAGCCCCAGTTCGTCTGCGGAGGGCATTCAGTACTTC
TRBJ1-5	.	TRBV25-1	.	CASSEGGLKNQPQHF	TGTGCCAGCAGTGAAGGGGGACTGAAAAATCAGCCCCAGCATTTT
TRBJ2-7	.	TRBV28	once	CASRGPGLSSYEQYF	TGTGCCAGCAGGGGACCGGGACTCAGCTCCTACGAGCAGTACTTC
TRBJ2-7	TRBD1	TRBV6-5	.	CASSYAPGQGGEQYF	TGTGCCAGCAGTTACGCACCGGGACAGGGCGGGGAGCAGTACTTC
TRBJ2-2	TRBD1	TRBV25-1	few	CASSELRGRGHGELFF	TGTGCCAGCAGTGAATTACGAGGCAGGGGGCACGGGGAGCTGTTTTTT
TRBJ2-1	.	TRBV19	few	CATSTGGHNEQFF	TGTGCCACCTCAACCGGGGGGCACAATGAGCAGTTCTTC
TRBJ2-6	.	TRBV3-1/TRBV3-2	.	CASSHRSGANVLTF	TGTGCCAGCAGCCACCGCTCTGGGGCCAACGTCCTGACTTTC
TRBJ2-5	.	TRBV4-3	.	CASSQGSGIAETQYF	TGCGCCAGCAGCCAAGGCTCAGGGATTGCGGAGACCCAGTACTTC
TRBJ2-1	TRBD2	TRBV20-1	.	CSASSGRAGDEQFF	TGCAGTGCCAGTAGCGGGAGGGCCGGGGATGAGCAGTTCTTC
TRBJ2-7	.	TRBV6-5	.	CASSYSGALEQYF	TGTGCCAGCAGTTACTCGGGGGCATTAGAGCAGTACTTC
TRBJ1-5	.	TRBV7-2	.	CASRRNRDSNQPQHF	TGTGCCAGCAGGCGAAACAGGGATAGCAATCAGCCCCAGCATTTT